Shown below are 28 T cell receptor beta chains from a single sample sequenced in a study of identical twins. One entry per CDR3 protein results from TCRdb running MiXCR on the 5' RACE reads. The sample has around 670,000 distinct CDR3 sequences, 6.1% seen once. The sample consisted of naive T cells sorted from blood. Receptor source: a man between 18 and 29 years old in good health.

This clonotype was counted ten times or more. The rearrangement uses TRBV12-3 or TRBV12-4 and TRBJ2-1, with 12 nucleotides matching TRBD2. The CDR3 runs 16 residues. V was pared by 5 bases and J by 7 bases, with 9 bases of the junction left unmatched. In nucleotides, the CDR3 is TGTGCCAGCAGTCACTCGACTAGCGGGAGCAAGAATGAGCAGTTCTTC. Its protein product is CASSHSTSGSKNEQFF.

This clonotype was detected many times. The chain combines TRBV7-9 with TRBJ2-1; 10 positions agree with TRBD2. V shed 2 bases and J 15 bases; nucleotides not matched to a gene: 10. Germline assignment: CDR1 SEHNR and CDR2 FQNEAQ (reference sequence). CDR3 size: 14 residues. Here the CDR3 reads CASSLRLAGELLFF. CDR3 nucleotide sequence: TGTGCCAGCAGCTTACGCCTAGCGGGAGAGCTTTTGTTCTTC. Variable domain in full (rest from reference TRBV7-9 and TRBJ2-1): DTGVSQNPRHKITKRGQNVTFRCDPISEHNRLYWYRQTLGQGPEFLTYFQNEAQLEKSRLLSDRFSAERPKGSFSTLEIQRTEQGDSAMYLCASSLRLAGELLFFGPGTRLTVL.

This clonotype was picked up many times. The chain recombines TRBV19 with TRBJ1-1; TRBD1 matches at 11 bases. CDR1 and CDR2 from the germline V gene are LNHDA and SQIVND (reference sequence). This CDR3 spans 15 amino acids. The trim removed 6 bases at V and 0 bases at J, leaving 3 bases unmatched. The CDR3 sequence is CASRRDRGMNTEAFF. Here the CDR3 DNA reads TGTGCCAGTAGGAGGGACAGGGGGATGAACACTGAAGCTTTCTTT. Drawing the rest from reference TRBV19 and TRBJ1-1, the complete variable domain is DGGITQSPKYLFRKEGQNVTLSCEQNLNHDAMYWYRQDPGQGLRLIYYSQIVNDFQKGDIAEGYSVSREKKESFPLTVTSAQKNPTAFYLCASRRDRGMNTEAFFGQGTRLTVV.

This clonotype was counted ten times or more. J is TRBJ1-1 and V is TRBV28, with no clear D. CDR1 is MDHEN, CDR2 SYDVKM, per germline. Deletions cut 8 bases from V and 7 bases from J, with 23 bases between. This CDR3 contains 15 residues. This chain's CDR3 is CASQHPPIGVNEAFF. The CDR3 coding sequence is TGTGCCAGCCAACATCCCCCTATTGGGGTTAATGAAGCTTTCTTT.

Ten or more counts support this clonotype. This chain joins TRBV10-3 and TRBJ2-1; 7 bases agree with TRBD1. There are 16 residues in the CDR3. The germline V gene encodes CDR1 ENHRY and CDR2 SYGVKD. Germline trimming cut 0 bases from V and 4 bases from J; bases unmatched to any gene: 6. Here the CDR3 DNA reads TGTGCCATCAGTGAGTCTCGGCCAGGGGGTTACAATGAGCAGTTCTTC. Protein sequence: CAISESRPGGYNEQFF.

This clonotype was counted a few times. One end of the junction is discordant with germline, which a read error may explain. V usage is TRBV6-2 or TRBV6-3 and J usage is TRBJ1-1; 7 bases align to TRBD1. CDR1 and CDR2 (germline): MNHEY, SVGEGT. This CDR3 spans 14 amino acids. The chain's CDR3 is CASSYPDRWDPINF. CDR3 nucleotides: TGTGCCAGCAGTTACCCGGACAGGTGGGACCCCATAAACTTT.

Ten or more counts support this clonotype. This rearrangement joins TRBV30 to TRBJ1-1, with D uncertain. From germline, CDR1 is GTSNPN and CDR2 SVGIG (reference sequence). The V and J ends lost 3 bases and 5 bases respectively, with 10 bases between them. The CDR3 is made up of 12 amino acids. This CDR3 reads CAWSRRETEAFF. CDR3 in DNA: TGTGCCTGGAGCAGGCGTGAAACTGAAGCTTTCTTT. The full variable domain, with the rest looked up from reference TRBV30 and TRBJ1-1, is SQTIHQWPATLVQPVGSPLSLECTVEGTSNPNLYWYRQAAGRGLQLLFYSVGIGQISSEVPQNLSASRPQDRQFILSSKKLLLSDSGFYLCAWSRRETEAFFGQGTRLTVV.

J is TRBJ1-6 and V is TRBV27; D remains unclear. Looked up from germline, CDR1 is MNHEY and CDR2 is SMNVEV (reference sequence). Trimming removed 5 bases from V and 8 bases from J, with 19 bases in between. The CDR3 spans 16 residues. CDR3 loop: CASSPLGSRFYSPLHF. The CDR3 DNA reads as TGTGCCAGCAGTCCTCTCGGCAGCCGGTTTTATTCACCCCTCCACTTT.

The chain joins TRBV12-3 or TRBV12-4 to TRBJ2-3; 9 nucleotides match TRBD1. After removal of 7 bases from V and 2 bases from J, the junction contained 7 bases not matched to a gene. CDR3 length equals 15 residues. This chain's CDR3 is CASKHTGGFTDTQYF. The CDR3 region has the DNA TGTGCCAGCAAGCATACAGGGGGCTTCACAGATACGCAGTATTTT.

There are many counts of this clonotype. This sequence joins TRBV11-2 and TRBJ2-3; D is undetermined. V was clipped by 1 base and J by 0 bases, with 8 bases between them. Per germline, CDR1 SGHAT and CDR2 FQNNGV. The CDR3 is 15 residues long. The CDR3 bases are TGTGCCAGCAGCTTAGGATTGCGGAGCACAGATACGCAGTATTTT. This codes for CASSLGLRSTDTQYF.

This clonotype was recorded at least ten times. V gene TRBV14 combines with J gene TRBJ2-3; D might be TRBD1 (6 bases). Trimming took off 4 bases at V and 2 bases at J, with 10 bases between the two ends. The germline gives CDR1 SGHDN, CDR2 FVKESK. CDR3 size: 14 residues. The CDR3 region has the DNA TGTGCCAGCAGCCCGACAGGACCCACAGATACGCAGTATTTT. Translated, it gives CASSPTGPTDTQYF.

This clonotype was found many times. V usage is TRBV20-1 and J usage is TRBJ2-5; D not certain. Trimming left V 5 bases short and J 3 bases short, with 10 bases between. Germline V gene sequence: CDR1 DFQATT, CDR2 SNEGSKA (reference sequence). The CDR3 loop spans 12 amino acids. The CDR3 DNA reads TGCAGTGCTCTAGGCGATGAAGAGACCCAGTACTTC. Protein: CSALGDEETQYF.

The V call is TRBV5-4, the J call TRBJ2-3, with D unresolved. This CDR3 region has 14 residues. Trimming removed 2 bases from V and 4 bases from J, with 11 bases in between. Per the germline V gene, CDR1 is SGHNT and CDR2 is YYREEE (reference sequence). CDR3 coding DNA: TGTGCCAGCAGCTTACAAGCGATCGCAGATACGCAGTATTTT. Translating it yields CASSLQAIADTQYF.

This clonotype was seen at least ten times. The chain carries TRBV27 and TRBJ2-1; 9 nucleotides align to TRBD2. The CDR3 covers 14 residues. Germline CDR1 and CDR2: MNHEY and SMNVEV (reference sequence). V lost 3 bases to trimming and J lost 6 bases; unmatched junction nucleotides: 3. CDR3 in DNA: TGTGCCAGCAGTTTTAGCGGGAGCCTCAATGAGCAGTTCTTC. Protein sequence: CASSFSGSLNEQFF.

This clonotype was seen ten or more times. CDR3 DNA sequence: TGTGCCAGCAGTTACGGGGGGCTTGACACCATATATTTT. It codes for CASSYGGLDTIYF. The chain carries TRBV6-5 and TRBJ1-3; the D gene is possibly TRBD1 (6 bases). The CDR3 spans 13 residues. The germline V gene has CDR1 MNHEY and CDR2 SVGAGI. Trimming cost V 2 bases and J 8 bases, with 10 bases left between them.

The sample holds many counts of this clonotype. The V gene is TRBV20-1, the J gene TRBJ1-6; 7 bases match TRBD1. The J segment lost 7 bases and the V segment lost 0 bases, leaving 3 bases of the junction unmatched. The CDR3 is made up of 14 amino acids. In germline, CDR1 is DFQATT, CDR2 SNEGSKA (reference sequence). CDR3 DNA sequence: TGCAGTGCTAGAGATGGGGACAGCAATTCACCCCTCCACTTT. Its translation is CSARDGDSNSPLHF.

With regard to this clonotype: A much more abundant neighbour one base away suggests this may be a read error. This chain connects TRBV21-1 to TRBJ2-7; TRBD1 is taken as the D call from the table, unchecked against the DNA. TRBV21-1 constitutes a pseudogene. The CDR3 runs 15 residues. The CDR3 here is CASSNGQGVTYEQYF. The CDR3 nucleotides read TGTGCCAGCAGCAACGGACAGGGGGTTACCTACGAGCAGTACTTC.

This clonotype was counted once. At one end the junction does not follow the germline gene, possibly because of a read error. This chain links TRBV7-3 with TRBJ2-1, with 16 bases identical to TRBD2. CDR3 size: 17 residues. Germline values: CDR1 SGHTA, CDR2 FQGTGA. The CDR3 nucleotides are TGTGCCGGCAGCTTAGGGACTAGCGGGAGGGCCTACAATGAGCAGTTCTTC. It encodes CAGSLGTSGRAYNEQFF. Combining the CDR3 with reference TRBV7-3 and TRBJ2-1 gives the whole variable domain GAGVSQTPSNKVTEKGKYVELRCDPISGHTALYWYRQSLGQGPEFLIYFQGTGAADDSGLPNDRFFAVRPEGSVSTLKIQRTERGDSAVYLCAGSLGTSGRAYNEQFFGPGTRLTVL.

This clonotype came up a few times. This chain joins TRBV9 and TRBJ2-7, with 11 positions matching TRBD1. Germline V gene lookup returns CDR1 SGDLS and CDR2 YYNGEE. The CDR3 contains 15 residues. V dropped 3 bases and J dropped 1; count of bases not matched to a gene: 3. The CDR3 loop is CASSEGQGVSYEQYF. DNA for the CDR3: TGTGCCAGCAGCGAGGGACAGGGGGTTTCCTACGAGCAGTACTTC.

This clonotype occurred a few times. V usage is TRBV24-1 and J usage is TRBJ2-1; a weak D match, TRBD2 (6 bases). The length of the CDR3 is 13 residues. Germline V gene lookup returns CDR1 KGHDR and CDR2 SFDVKD. Trimming stripped 1 base from V and 8 bases from J, with 8 bases between. The CDR3 loop reads CATSDFWGDEQFF. The CDR3 DNA sequence: TGTGCCACCAGTGATTTTTGGGGGGATGAGCAGTTCTTC.

The chain uses TRBV6-1 and TRBJ2-2, with 11 positions matching TRBD1. Per germline, CDR1 MNHNS and CDR2 SASEGT. This CDR3 has 15 amino acids. Trimming at V came to 9 bases and at J to 4 bases, leaving 7 bases not matched to a gene. Written as DNA, the CDR3 is TGTGCCAGTCAGAGGACAGGGGGCGGCACCGGGGAGCTGTTTTTT. Amino acid sequence: CASQRTGGGTGELFF.

This clonotype was detected many times. The V gene is TRBV6-5, the J gene TRBJ2-7; possibly TRBD2 for D (6 bases). The CDR3 spans 11 residues. V shed 8 bases and J shed 7 bases, with 12 bases lying between them. Germline V CDR1 and CDR2: MNHEY, SVGAGI. The CDR3 DNA reads TGTGCCAGCGGACGAGGGAGGGAGCAGTACGTC. The encoded protein is CASGRGREQYV.

The rearrangement links TRBV10-3 to TRBJ2-3, with D perhaps TRBD2 (6 bases). The germline V gene encodes CDR1 ENHRY and CDR2 SYGVKD. The CDR3 has 14 residues. The V end lost 7 bases, the J end lost 0 bases, and 11 bases lay between the germline ends. The CDR3 protein is CAITGGLSTDTQYF. The CDR3 DNA follows: TGTGCCATCACCGGAGGACTAAGCACAGATACGCAGTATTTT.

This clonotype was found many times. This rearrangement joins TRBV20-1 to TRBJ1-5; maybe TRBD1 (5 bases). Trimming cost V 0 bases and J 3 bases, with 12 bases left between them. The V gene's germline CDR1 is DFQATT and CDR2 SNEGSKA (reference sequence). The CDR3 sequence is 15 residues long. In DNA form, the CDR3 reads TGCAGTGCTAGAGACGCGACAGACCCCAATCAGCCCCAGCATTTT. Translating gives CSARDATDPNQPQHF.

In this sample, this clonotype turned up a few times. V and J are TRBV7-2 and TRBJ1-5; perhaps TRBD1 as D (5 bases). Trimming shortened V by 5 bases and J by 0 bases, and 8 bases separated the two germline ends. The CDR3 sequence is 14 residues long. Per the germline V gene, CDR1 is SGHTA and CDR2 is FQGNSA. The CDR3 is CASSGTDSNQPQHF. In DNA, the CDR3 is TGTGCCAGCAGCGGGACGGATAGCAATCAGCCCCAGCATTTT.

This clonotype occurred once. This sequence may be a read error, since a much larger clone differs from it by one base. The chain carries TRBV29-1 and TRBJ2-3, with 10 bases aligning to TRBD2. This CDR3 spans 14 amino acids. The junction had 4 bases not matched to a gene; V was cut back by 3 bases and J by 4 bases. Per germline, CDR1 SQVTM and CDR2 ANQGSEA. Written as DNA, the CDR3 is TGCAGCGTTGAGACTAGCGGGCACGCAGATACGCAGTATTTT. Translating gives CSVETSGHADTQYF.

There are a few counts of this clonotype. The chain links TRBV5-1 to TRBJ2-1; 10 bases align to TRBD2. The CDR3 covers 15 residues. The V gene's germline CDR1 is SGHRS and CDR2 YFSETQ. The V segment lost 4 bases and the J segment 3 bases; nucleotides outside the gene matches: 4. The CDR3 is CASSPTSGYYNEQFF. The CDR3 DNA follows: TGCGCCAGCAGCCCGACTAGCGGGTACTACAATGAGCAGTTCTTC. The full variable domain, completed using reference TRBV5-1 and TRBJ2-1, is KAGVTQTPRYLIKTRGQQVTLSCSPISGHRSVSWYQQTPGQGLQFLFEYFSETQRNKGNFPGRFSGRQFSNSRSEMNVSTLELGDSALYLCASSPTSGYYNEQFFGPGTRLTVL.

This clonotype was seen at least ten times. The V and J genes are TRBV29-1 and TRBJ2-7; 13 nucleotides agree with TRBD2. Trimming removed 4 bases from V and 6 bases from J; junction bases left unmatched: 6. This CDR3 is built from 14 residues. Germline loops: CDR1 SQVTM, CDR2 ANQGSEA. CDR3 protein: CSVAGTSGTSEQYV. CDR3 nucleotide sequence: TGCAGCGTTGCAGGGACTAGCGGGACTTCCGAGCAGTACGTC.